One and the same sample provided the 8 T cell receptor beta chains below, sequenced in a study of blood T cell repertoires in COVID-19. This table comes from immunoSEQ multiplex PCR, and its TCRdb copy is limited to in-frame clones, with some not included. Of 150,000 to 180,000 clones in the sample, just under 85% are singletons; the top ten hold 25% to 30%. The specimen sequenced was peripheral blood. The receptors stem from a woman aged 55 to 70 with acute or convalescent COVID-19.

The rearrangement uses TRBV11-1 and TRBJ2-1; D perhaps matches TRBD2 (6 bases). V lost 2 bases to trimming and J lost 6 bases, with 14 bases between them. The CDR3 spans 15 residues. The germline gives CDR1 SGHAT, CDR2 FQDESV (reference sequence). In nucleotides, the CDR3 is TGTGCCAGCAGCTTACCGGGGGACCTGGCCAATGAGCAGTTCTTC. This codes for CASSLPGDLANEQFF.

The chain combines TRBV19 with TRBJ2-5, with TRBD2 matching over 7 bases. This CDR3 is built from 13 residues. Germline V gene lookup returns CDR1 LNHDA and CDR2 SQIVND (reference sequence). The V gene end was trimmed by 6 bases and the J gene end by 2 bases; junction bases not matched to a gene: 3. The CDR3 sequence: CASRVGGQETQYF. CDR3 nucleotide sequence: TGTGCCAGTAGGGTCGGGGGGCAAGAGACCCAGTACTTC.

The genes are TRBV19 and TRBJ1-5; TRBD1 aligns across 8 bases. CDR3 length: 17 residues. V gave up 6 bases and J gave up 0 bases; unmatched junction bases: 10. Germline CDR1 is LNHDA and CDR2 is SQIVND (reference sequence). The CDR3 is CASSRTGYGYSNQPQHF. The CDR3 DNA is TGTGCCAGTAGCCGGACAGGGTATGGGTATAGCAATCAGCCCCAGCATTTT.

The chain combines TRBV30 with TRBJ1-5; TRBD1 aligns across 8 bases. The CDR3 runs 14 residues. Germline loops: CDR1 GTSNPN, CDR2 SVGIG (reference sequence). V shed 6 bases, J shed 9 bases, and the junction held 13 bases outside the gene matches. CDR3 DNA: TGTGCCTGTTCCAGGGGGCCGCGAAGTGGGCCCCAGCATTTT. Amino acids: CACSRGPRSGPQHF. Variable domain in full (rest from reference TRBV30 and TRBJ1-5): SQTIHQWPATLVQPVGSPLSLECTVEGTSNPNLYWYRQAAGRGLQLLFYSVGIGQISSEVPQNLSASRPQDRQFILSSKKLLLSDSGFYLCACSRGPRSGPQHFGDGTRLSIL.

This clone came up a few times. The chain is built from TRBV4-1 and TRBJ1-5; tentative D call: TRBD1 (6 bases). Germline V gives CDR1 MGHRA, CDR2 YSYEKL. The V gene lost 5 bases and the J gene lost 3 bases, with 11 bases spanning the gap. The CDR3 is 14 residues long. DNA for the CDR3: TGCGCCAGCAGCTACAGGGAAATCAATCAGCCCCAGCATTTT. Protein sequence: CASSYREINQPQHF.

The rearrangement joins TRBV12-3 or TRBV12-4 to TRBJ1-1; D unresolved. The CDR3 loop spans 12 amino acids. The V end lost 8 bases, the J end lost 3 bases, and 10 bases lay between the germline ends. CDR3 residues: CASGREDTEAFF. The CDR3 DNA sequence: TGTGCCAGCGGCAGAGAGGACACTGAAGCTTTCTTT.

The rearrangement joins TRBV7-3 to TRBJ1-1; D unclear. V lost 5 bases to trimming and J lost 6 bases, with 13 bases between them. The CDR3 has 13 amino acids. Germline V gene sequence: CDR1 SGHTA, CDR2 FQGTGA. CDR3 in DNA: TGTGCCAGCAGCGTGCTGAGTCCGCCTGAAGCTTTCTTT. It translates to CASSVLSPPEAFF.

The gene calls are TRBV7-2 and TRBJ2-3; a weak D match, TRBD1 (5 bases). Trimming took off 2 bases at V and 0 bases at J, with 9 bases between the two ends. CDR3 size: 15 residues. In germline, CDR1 is SGHTA, CDR2 FQGNSA. Here the CDR3 DNA reads TGTGCCAGCAGCTTAACGGCAGGGAGCACAGATACGCAGTATTTT. This encodes CASSLTAGSTDTQYF. Looking up the rest from reference TRBV7-2 and TRBJ2-3 gives the full variable domain: GAGVSQSPSNKVTEKGKDVELRCDPISGHTALYWYRQSLGQGLEFLIYFQGNSAPDKSGLPSDRFSAERTGGSVSTLTIQRTQQEDSAVYLCASSLTAGSTDTQYFGPGTRLTVL.